This T cell receptor beta chain comes out of a study of T cell responses to AZD1222 COVID-19 vaccine. As for the study in general: Analysis merged second doses at about 4 or about 12 weeks.

Clones were sequenced by immunoSEQ multiplex PCR, and TCRdb holds only the in-frame ones, with some missing. The sample shows some 130,000 clones, roughly 90% of them seen only once. Whole-study findings and limits: The study identified only a handful of AZD1222 recipients as seropositive at baseline.

Trimming took off 0 bases at V and 11 bases at J, with 13 bases between the two ends. The CDR3 totals 13 residues. Germline V gene sequence: CDR1 MRHNA, CDR2 SNTAGT. To note about this clone: Antigen specificity is unknown.

This clonotype was obtained from an adult in good health. The sequences come from peripheral blood, collected on day 0 of AZD1222 vaccination. This chain joins TRBV6-4 and TRBJ1-1, with D unresolved. CDR3 DNA sequence: TGTGCCAGCAGTGACTCGGGATGGCTAAGGGCTTTCTTT. Amino acid sequence: CASSDSGWLRAFF.